Each of the 14 T cell receptor beta chains below was sequenced from the same sample in a study of T-cell memory formation after mild COVID-19. TCRdb redid the calling of the 5' RACE reads with MiXCR, one entry per CDR3 protein. The data hold 160,000 or so distinct CDR3 sequences, with around 30% observed a single time. The sequenced material came from PBMCs or a T cell subset sorted from them (not recorded which). The receptors here all came from an adult woman who had mild COVID-19 (a few samples of this study predate the infection). Cell type and time point are not known.

This clonotype was seen a handful of times. This sequence joins TRBV2 and TRBJ2-3; tentative D call: TRBD2 (6 bases). Per the germline V gene, CDR1 is SNHLY and CDR2 is FYNNEI. The V end was cut by 6 bases, the J end by 0 bases, with 13 bases between. This CDR3 is built from 15 residues. The CDR3 nucleotides read TGTGCCAGCAGGGTAGCGGCCGTTAGCACAGATACGCAGTATTTT. Amino acids: CASRVAAVSTDTQYF.

V is TRBV7-8 and J is TRBJ2-7; 13 bases are a match to TRBD2. The CDR3 length is 15 residues. The J segment lost 2 bases and the V segment lost 5 bases, leaving 3 bases of the junction unmatched. Germline CDR1 and CDR2: SGHVS and FQNEAQ. This CDR3 is CASSETSGRAYEQYF. The CDR3 DNA reads TGTGCCAGCAGCGAAACTAGCGGGAGGGCCTACGAGCAGTACTTC.

The V call is TRBV20-1, the J call TRBJ2-5; D remains unclear. V lost 1 base to trimming and J lost 5 bases, with 11 bases between them. CDR1 is DFQATT and CDR2 is SNEGSKA in the germline V gene (reference sequence). The CDR3 has 13 residues. The CDR3 protein is CSARGRQWETQYF. For the CDR3, the DNA is TGCAGTGCTAGAGGTCGCCAGTGGGAGACCCAGTACTTC.

This clonotype was detected only a few times. The chain links TRBV18 to TRBJ2-1; maybe TRBD2 (5 bases). Germline values: CDR1 KGHSH, CDR2 LQKENI. This CDR3 has 14 residues. Trimming pared 3 bases from V and 8 bases from J, leaving 14 bases between. In DNA, the CDR3 is TGTGCCAGCTCACCTCCTAGCATCCTCGATGAGCAGTTCTTC. Translated: CASSPPSILDEQFF.

CDR3 region: CASSLSGTSTDTQYF. The CDR3 nucleotides are TGTGCCAGCTCACTCTCCGGGACTAGCACAGATACGCAGTATTTT. The chain has TRBV18 and TRBJ2-3; D might be TRBD2 (6 bases). Germline V gives CDR1 KGHSH, CDR2 LQKENI. CDR3 length: 15 amino acids. The germline V and J ends were trimmed by 4 bases and 0 bases, with 11 bases remaining between them.

The chain combines TRBV3-1 with TRBJ1-1; no reliable D call. The V end lost 7 bases, the J end lost 3 bases, and 12 bases lay between the germline ends. Germline CDR1 and CDR2: LGHDT and YNNKEL (reference sequence). The CDR3 totals 13 residues. This chain's CDR3 is CASTAGPHTEAFF. The DNA for the CDR3 is TGTGCCAGCACCGCCGGCCCCCACACTGAAGCTTTCTTT. The full variable domain, rest sourced from reference TRBV3-1 and TRBJ1-1, is DTAVSQTPKYLVTQMGNDKSIKCEQNLGHDTMYWYKQDSKKFLKIMFSYNNKELIINETVPNRFSPKSPDKAHLNLHINSLELGDSAVYFCASTAGPHTEAFFGQGTRLTVV.

V is TRBV29-1 and J is TRBJ2-1; no clear D. V shed 2 bases and J shed 6 bases, with 5 bases lying between them. Germline CDR1 and CDR2: SQVTM and ANQGSEA. This CDR3 contains 11 residues. CDR3 DNA: TGCAGCGTTGAACGGCCCAATGAGCAGTTCTTC. It codes for CSVERPNEQFF.

This clonotype was observed a single time. V usage is TRBV2 and J usage is TRBJ2-3, with 8 bases lining up with TRBD1. The J segment lost 0 bases and the V segment lost 5 bases, leaving 1 base of the junction unmatched. The CDR3 length is 14 residues. Germline CDR1 reads SNHLY; CDR2 reads FYNNEI. CDR3 residues: CASSRDRSTDTQYF. CDR3 nucleotides: TGTGCCAGCAGTCGGGACAGGAGCACAGATACGCAGTATTTT.

This clonotype occurred many times. The chain carries TRBV12-3 or TRBV12-4 and TRBJ2-3; D is possibly TRBD2 (6 bases). V was trimmed by 6 bases and J by 1 base, leaving 11 bases between them. This CDR3 has 14 amino acids. The CDR3 sequence is CASRQAGRTDTQYF. CDR3 nucleotides: TGTGCCAGCAGGCAAGCGGGCCGCACAGATACGCAGTATTTT.

The gene calls are TRBV5-1 and TRBJ1-1; possibly TRBD1 for D (5 bases). Germline V lookup: CDR1 SGHRS, CDR2 YFSETQ. The CDR3 loop spans 17 amino acids. Trimming pared 4 bases from V and 4 bases from J, leaving 23 bases between. CDR3 amino acids: CASSAWGGGDSLTEAFF. DNA of the CDR3: TGCGCCAGCAGCGCCTGGGGGGGAGGGGATAGTCTCACTGAAGCTTTCTTT.

The chain uses TRBV12-3 or TRBV12-4 and TRBJ2-1; either TRBD1 or TRBD2 may supply D (6 bases each). CDR3 length: 16 residues. V lost 4 bases and J 3 bases, leaving 16 bases between the germline ends. CDR3 bases: TGTGCCAGCAGTTCCCCAGGAGGGGGGAGCTACAATGAGCAGTTCTTC. It codes for CASSSPGGGSYNEQFF.

The J gene is TRBJ1-1, the V gene TRBV24-1, with D possibly being TRBD1 (6 bases). The CDR3 is 14 amino acids. The germline V and J ends were trimmed by 3 bases and 5 bases, with 12 bases remaining between them. Germline CDR1 KGHDR, CDR2 SFDVKD. The CDR3 loop reads CATSDPNRATEAFF. The CDR3 DNA is TGTGCCACCAGTGATCCAAACAGGGCAACTGAAGCTTTCTTT.

This clonotype was detected only a few times. The V gene is TRBV7-9, the J gene TRBJ1-2; D is unresolved. This CDR3 comprises 13 residues. Trimming took 0 bases from V and 7 from J, leaving 9 bases between them. Germline V gives CDR1 SEHNR, CDR2 FQNEAQ (reference sequence). In DNA form, the CDR3 reads TGTGCCAGCAGCTTAGCGAATTCCGGTGGCTACACCTTC. Protein product: CASSLANSGGYTF.

This clonotype has more than one count but fewer than ten. The rearrangement links TRBV27 to TRBJ2-3, with D possibly TRBD1 on 5 matching bases. This CDR3 contains 13 residues. V lost 4 bases and J lost 5, with 10 bases in between. Per the germline V gene, CDR1 is MNHEY and CDR2 is SMNVEV (reference sequence). CDR3 bases: TGTGCCAGCAGTTCCAGGGAAGGAGATACGCAGTATTTT. Translating it yields CASSSREGDTQYF.